What follows describes a single T cell receptor (beta chain). For recovered donors of Cohort 3, there were two negative PCRs, clearance, or symptom resolution. This record belongs to a study of blood T cell repertoires in COVID-19. Whole-study context: Acute-phase and convalescent COVID-19 samples originated in the United States, Italy and Spain. In each case, the material was cDNA or gDNA derived from T cells, B-cell-depleted T cells, or PBMCs.

CDR3 size: 13 residues. The trim removed 10 bases at V and 1 base at J, leaving 1 base unmatched. CDR1 and CDR2 (germline): LNHDA, SQIVND (reference sequence). TCRdb's table, derived via immunoSEQ multiplex PCR, lists solely in-frame clones and lacks some. The sample lists hundreds of thousands of clones, approximately 90% occurring once. The gene calls are TRBV19 and TRBJ2-6; 7 bases align to TRBD1. The sequence derives from a woman aged 40 to 50 who had recovered from COVID-19. The sequenced material came from PBMCs or T cells enriched from blood (not recorded which). CDR3 loop: CAIRGSGANVLTF. In nucleotides, the CDR3 is TGTGCCATCAGGGGGTCTGGGGCCAACGTCCTGACTTTC.